This T cell receptor beta chain was recorded in a study of STAT5B mutations in CD4+ large granular lymphocyte leukemia. Method: immunoSEQ multiplex PCR; TCRdb's copy keeps in-frame clones and lacks some. The profile shows 30,000 to 40,000 clones, approximately 69% of them singletons. Sequences were obtained from CD4+ T cells from blood buffy coats. The receptor's source is a human donor in good health.

In DNA form, the CDR3 reads TGTGCCAGCAGTTACCCGACAGGAGATGGTGGCTACACCTTC. This codes for CASSYPTGDGGYTF. This chain links TRBV6-6 with TRBJ1-2, with D tentatively TRBD1 (6 bases). With 2 bases removed from V and 7 bases from J, the gap between germline ends came to 14 bases. The germline CDR1 and CDR2 sequences are MNHNY and SVGAGI (reference sequence). The CDR3 sequence is 14 residues long.